The 12 T cell receptor beta chains listed next were all sequenced from one sample in a study of identical twins. TCRdb re-called the 5' RACE reads with MiXCR, one entry per CDR3 protein. The top ten clones hold approximately 7.9% of a sample with some 320,000 distinct CDR3 sequences, around 12% of them seen once. These data were also reused for a study on yellow fever vaccine responses in identical twins.

Sequencing was done on a sample of CD8+ T cells sorted from blood. Receptors originate from a woman between 18 and 29 years old in good health.

This clonotype was detected a few times. CDR3 coding DNA: TGTGCCAGCAGTTGGTTCACTCCTAGCAACACCGGGGAGCTGTTTTTT. Amino acid sequence: CASSWFTPSNTGELFF. V is TRBV27 and J is TRBJ2-2; TRBD2 might be the D (5 bases). Germline V CDR1 and CDR2: MNHEY, SMNVEV (reference sequence). V was clipped by 4 bases and J by 2 bases, with 14 bases between them. The CDR3 has 16 amino acids.

Note on this clonotype: The junction and the germline gene differ at one end; a read error may be behind it. J is TRBJ2-3 and V is TRBV10-3, with no clear D. Germline V gene data show CDR1 as ENHRY and CDR2 as SYGVKD. The CDR3 has 15 residues. The CDR3 DNA reads TGTGCCATCAATGAGCCTCAGCAGGACGCAGATACGCAGTATTTT. As protein: CAINEPQQDADTQYF.

The V gene is TRBV20-1, the J gene TRBJ2-5; 15 bases line up with TRBD2. Trimming at V came to 3 bases and at J to 0 bases, leaving 11 bases not matched to a gene. The CDR3 is made up of 19 amino acids. The germline gives CDR1 DFQATT, CDR2 SNEGSKA (reference sequence). DNA of the CDR3: TGCAGTGCTAGTTTCACCGGGACTAGCGGGGGGTATTACCAAGAGACCCAGTACTTC. Encoded protein: CSASFTGTSGGYYQETQYF.

This clonotype was seen only a few times. The chain uses TRBV7-9 and TRBJ2-3; TRBD2 aligns across 11 bases. This CDR3 has 16 residues. Germline V gene data show CDR1 as SEHNR and CDR2 as FQNEAQ (reference sequence). With V trimmed by 5 bases and J by 2 bases, 6 bases remained unmatched. Here the CDR3 DNA reads TGTGCCAGCAGCCCTAGCGGGGGGCCTTTCACAGATACGCAGTATTTT. Protein: CASSPSGGPFTDTQYF.

There are a few counts of this clonotype. This rearrangement joins TRBV7-9 to TRBJ2-6; D possibly uses TRBD1 or TRBD2 (5 bases each). Trimming pared 6 bases from V and 0 bases from J, leaving 15 bases between. The CDR3 length is 17 residues. Germline values: CDR1 SEHNR, CDR2 FQNEAQ (reference sequence). CDR3 in DNA: TGTGCCAGCAGGGGGGACGGAGCTTTCTCTGGGGCCAACGTCCTGACTTTC. As protein: CASRGDGAFSGANVLTF.

This clonotype was recorded a few times. The chain has TRBV7-9 and TRBJ2-4; no clear D gene. Trimming shortened V by 2 bases and J by 9 bases, and 23 bases separated the two germline ends. The CDR3 is 17 amino acids. From germline, CDR1 is SEHNR and CDR2 FQNEAQ (reference sequence). CDR3 in DNA: TGTGCCAGCAGCTTAATAGAAGTCGATAGGAGCGAGAGCATTCAGTACTTC. Amino acids: CASSLIEVDRSESIQYF.

This clonotype was counted between two and nine times. V usage is TRBV6-2 or TRBV6-3 and J usage is TRBJ1-1; TRBD1 is a possible D gene (5 bases). V lost 0 bases and J lost 11, with 10 bases in between. Germline values: CDR1 MNHEY, CDR2 SVGEGT. This CDR3 has 12 residues. In nucleotides, the CDR3 is TGTGCCAGCAGTTACTCGGGCAGGGAGGCTTTCTTT. This codes for CASSYSGREAFF.

V is TRBV29-1 and J is TRBJ2-7; TRBD1 agrees at 8 bases. Trimming cost V 6 bases and J 2 bases; bases outside gene matches: 6. This CDR3 region has 13 residues. Germline V gene lookup returns CDR1 SQVTM and CDR2 ANQGSEA. The CDR3, as DNA: TGCAGCGTGGATGGACAGGGCCCCTACGAGCAGTACTTC. It yields the protein CSVDGQGPYEQYF.

The gene calls are TRBV6-1 and TRBJ2-1, with 9 positions matching TRBD2. J was trimmed by 4 bases and V by 6 bases; bases with no gene match: 7. In germline, CDR1 is MNHNS, CDR2 SASEGT. This CDR3 comprises 15 residues. The CDR3 nucleotides are TGTGCCAGCAGCGCCAGACTAGCGGCATACAATGAGCAGTTCTTC. Translation gives CASSARLAAYNEQFF.

This clonotype was seen only a few times. The rearrangement joins TRBV6-5 to TRBJ1-1; tentative D call: TRBD1 (6 bases). The V end lost 8 bases, the J end lost 6 bases, and 7 bases lay between the germline ends. Germline CDR1 reads MNHEY; CDR2 reads SVGAGI. The CDR3 extends over 10 amino acids. Here the CDR3 reads CASGQPEAFF. The CDR3 nucleotides read TGTGCCAGCGGACAGCCTGAAGCTTTCTTT.

Only a few counts were recorded for this clonotype. The chain uses TRBV27 and TRBJ2-5; D is undetermined. Germline loops: CDR1 MNHEY, CDR2 SMNVEV (reference sequence). The CDR3 runs 12 residues. Trimming took 6 bases from V and 6 from J, leaving 11 bases between them. CDR3 sequence reads: CASSQKPKTQYF. The CDR3 bases are TGTGCCAGCAGCCAGAAGCCGAAGACCCAGTACTTC.

The sample holds many counts of this clonotype. One junction end disagrees with the germline gene, perhaps due to a read error. The V and J genes are TRBV12-3 or TRBV12-4 and TRBJ2-5, with 7 bases matching TRBD2. The CDR3 contains 12 residues. This chain's CDR3 is CASSIAGDTQYF. The CDR3 DNA is TGTGCCAGCAGTATAGCGGGTGATACCCAGTACTTC.